This T cell receptor beta chain is from a study of blood T cell repertoires in COVID-19. Study in general: Samples taken during acute and convalescent COVID-19 were collected in the United States, Italy and Spain. The analysed material was cDNA or gDNA that came from T cells, B-cell-depleted T cells, or PBMCs.

Authors' methods: Amplification from reference gene primers served as the basis for estimated nucleated cell counts. The repertoire was sequenced with immunoSEQ multiplex PCR; TCRdb's copy has only in-frame clones and lacks some. The V and J calls and clone size come from that table; D and trimming were worked out from the DNA. Here the sample spans more than 55,000 clones, around 67% being singletons. The CDR3 covers 14 residues. The germline V and J ends were trimmed by 4 bases and 0 bases, with 10 bases remaining between them. CDR1 and CDR2 (germline): SGDLS, YYNGEE. This clone was recorded at least ten times.

This chain links TRBV9 with TRBJ1-1; D gene uncertain. This sequence originates from a woman aged 70 to 79 with acute or convalescent COVID-19. The sequenced material came from peripheral blood. The CDR3 DNA sequence: TGTGCCAGCAGCCCTGAGGATTTGAACACTGAAGCTTTCTTT. Protein: CASSPEDLNTEAFF.